The 14 T cell receptor beta chains listed next were all sequenced from one sample in a study of OX40 agonist ivuxolimab in advanced cancers. Profiling relied on immunoSEQ multiplex PCR, and the TCRdb table lists in-frame clones only, not all of them. The sample has around 60,000 clones; about nine tenths are singletons. Source: CD4+ or CD8+ T cells sorted from blood, taken in a trial of the OX40 agonist ivuxolimab. The source of these receptors is an adult with an advanced solid tumor such as melanoma, head and neck, liver or kidney cancer.

This chain connects TRBV6-5 to TRBJ2-3, with a possible D match to TRBD2 (6 bases). CDR1 and CDR2 from the germline V gene are MNHEY and SVGAGI. The CDR3 has 15 residues. Trimming removed 5 bases from V and 0 bases from J, with 12 bases in between. CDR3 in amino acids: CASSASGLSTDTQYF. The DNA of the CDR3 is TGTGCCAGCAGTGCAAGCGGGTTAAGCACAGATACGCAGTATTTT.

This clone appeared once. V gene TRBV6-5 combines with J gene TRBJ2-3; 8 bases agree with TRBD2. The CDR3 has 13 amino acids. V lost 8 bases and J lost 2; bases outside the gene matches: 3. Looked up from germline, CDR1 is MNHEY and CDR2 is SVGAGI. In DNA, the CDR3 is TGTGCCAGCCGAGCGGGAGCCACAGATACGCAGTATTTT. Translation gives CASRAGATDTQYF.

V is TRBV6-5 and J is TRBJ1-5; D perhaps matches TRBD1 (5 bases). The CDR3 consists of 15 residues. Trimming cost V 0 bases and J 7 bases, with 13 bases left between them. Germline V gene lookup returns CDR1 MNHEY and CDR2 SVGAGI. CDR3: CASSYSRVGGQPQHF. DNA of the CDR3: TGTGCCAGCAGTTACTCGCGGGTGGGGGGACAGCCCCAGCATTTT.

This clone was seen a handful of times. The V call is TRBV11-1, the J call TRBJ1-2; D uncertain. Germline V gene data show CDR1 as SGHAT and CDR2 as FQDESV (reference sequence). The V end lost 3 bases, the J end lost 1 base, and 6 bases lay between the germline ends. This CDR3 has 13 residues. The chain's CDR3 is CASSFQNNYGYTF. In DNA, the CDR3 is TGTGCCAGCAGCTTTCAGAATAACTATGGCTACACCTTC.

The chain joins TRBV18 to TRBJ2-6, with no clear D. This CDR3 has 16 amino acids. Germline V gene sequence: CDR1 KGHSH, CDR2 LQKENI. V lost 0 bases and J 4 bases, leaving 10 bases between the germline ends. CDR3 DNA: TGTGCCAGCTCACCACCTCCGGGCGACGGGGCCAACGTCCTGACTTTC. Residues: CASSPPPGDGANVLTF.

J is TRBJ2-7 and V is TRBV27, with 7 bases aligning to TRBD2. CDR3 length: 14 residues. Per germline, CDR1 MNHEY and CDR2 SMNVEV (reference sequence). With V trimmed by 6 bases and J by 0 bases, 5 bases remained unmatched. CDR3 region: CASSWSGDSYEQYF. The CDR3 nucleotides read TGTGCCAGCAGCTGGAGCGGGGACTCCTACGAGCAGTACTTC.

The chain employs TRBV4-1 and TRBJ2-7, with unresolved D. The CDR3 is 16 amino acids. The germline V gene has CDR1 MGHRA and CDR2 YSYEKL. V was pared by 0 bases and J by 2 bases, with 14 bases between. CDR3: CASSQEIGNQAYEQYF. The CDR3 DNA reads as TGCGCCAGCAGCCAAGAAATCGGTAATCAAGCCTACGAGCAGTACTTC.

The chain carries TRBV28 and TRBJ2-2, with 11 bases matching TRBD1. Germline CDR1 is MDHEN and CDR2 is SYDVKM. Trimming at V came to 0 bases and at J to 5 bases, leaving 2 bases not matched to a gene. The CDR3 contains 16 residues. CDR3 DNA sequence: TGTGCCAGCAGTTTATGGGACAGGGGGCCAACCGGGGAGCTGTTTTTT. This translates into CASSLWDRGPTGELFF.

V is TRBV10-1 and J is TRBJ1-5; D unclear. The CDR3 contains 15 residues. CDR1 WNHNN and CDR2 SYGVQD come from the germline V gene (reference sequence). V lost 4 bases, J lost 2 bases, and 12 bases lay in between. DNA for the CDR3: TGCGCCAGCAGTGCTCGAAGGGAGGGCAATCAGCCCCAGCATTTT. Residues: CASSARREGNQPQHF.

This sequence joins TRBV30 and TRBJ2-7, with 7 nucleotides matching TRBD1. V lost 5 bases, J lost 3 bases, and 7 bases stayed unmatched. The CDR3 is made up of 13 amino acids. Germline lookup yields CDR1 GTSNPN and CDR2 SVGIG (reference sequence). The CDR3 coding sequence is TGTGCCTGGGACAGGGCCGGACTCTACGAGCAGTACTTC. Amino acid sequence: CAWDRAGLYEQYF.

The count of this clone is one. The V call is TRBV7-6, the J call TRBJ2-5, with TRBD2 matching 7 bases. The CDR3 spans 13 residues. V was clipped by 6 bases and J by 5 bases; unmatched bases: 6. The V gene's germline CDR1 is SGHVS and CDR2 FNYEAQ. The CDR3 spells CASRVAGMETQYF. The CDR3, as DNA: TGTGCCAGCAGAGTAGCGGGCATGGAGACCCAGTACTTC.

The chain joins TRBV5-6 to TRBJ2-7, with 8 positions matching TRBD1. The CDR3 has 15 residues. The ends lost 4 bases at V and 4 bases at J; junction bases unmatched: 10. Germline V gives CDR1 SGHDT, CDR2 YYEEEE. The DNA of the CDR3 is TGTGCCAGCAGCATCCCCGGGACAGGCAGGTACGAGCAGTACTTC. This encodes CASSIPGTGRYEQYF.

This chain connects TRBV4-1 to TRBJ2-5; possible D gene TRBD1, 6 bases. TRBJ2-7 explains the end of the DNA better; the J call may be wrong. Germline V gives CDR1 MGHRA, CDR2 YSYEKL. The CDR3 sequence is 16 residues long. The CDR3 is CASSQDPQGPSYEQYF. The CDR3 nucleotides read TGCGCCAGCAGCCAAGACCCGCAGGGGCCCTCCTACGAGCAGTACTTC.

This chain links TRBV10-3 with TRBJ2-7; 12 positions match TRBD1. The CDR3 has 12 amino acids. V trimming: 9 bases; J trimming: 5 bases; junction bases outside the gene matches: 2. Germline V gene data show CDR1 as ENHRY and CDR2 as SYGVKD. The CDR3 nucleotides are TGTGCCATGGGACAGGGGGCGGACGAGCAGTACTTC. This translates into CAMGQGADEQYF.